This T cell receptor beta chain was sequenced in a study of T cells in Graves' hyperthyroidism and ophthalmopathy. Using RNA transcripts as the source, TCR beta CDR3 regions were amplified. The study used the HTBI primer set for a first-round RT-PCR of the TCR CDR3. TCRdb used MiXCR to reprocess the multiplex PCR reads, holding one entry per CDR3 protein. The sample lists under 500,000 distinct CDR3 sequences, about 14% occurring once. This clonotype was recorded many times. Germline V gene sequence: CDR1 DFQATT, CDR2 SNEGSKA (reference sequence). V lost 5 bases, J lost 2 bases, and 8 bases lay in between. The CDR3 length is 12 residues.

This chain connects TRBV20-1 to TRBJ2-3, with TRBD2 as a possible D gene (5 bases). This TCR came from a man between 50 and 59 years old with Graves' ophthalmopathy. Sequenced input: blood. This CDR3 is CSAGEHTDTQYF. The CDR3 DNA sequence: TGCAGTGCTGGGGAGCACACAGATACGCAGTATTTT.